The 22 T cell receptor beta chains presented below share a single source sample, sequenced in a study of T cell responses to AZD1222 COVID-19 vaccine (dated by TCRdb to the early 2020s). Libraries were made using the immunoSEQ multiplex PCR assay. The table comes from immuneACCESS by way of TCRdb, which keeps in-frame sequences with V and J called. Part of the clones is missing from these tables; in studies checked, under half for an unresolved V gene and the rest for unknown reasons. Here the sample has about 140,000 clones; about 93% occur a single time. The ten largest clones represent 6% to 7.5% of the sample. Reading the label with the study, this specimen's time point is: about 28 days (+/-7) after the second vaccine dose. Sequencing was performed on peripheral blood, taken 28 days after the second AZD1222 dose. The receptor set was obtained from an adult who received the AZD1222 COVID-19 vaccine.

The V and J genes are TRBV29-1 and TRBJ2-1; D is possibly TRBD1 (6 bases). The CDR3 spans 14 residues. Germline V gene lookup returns CDR1 SQVTM and CDR2 ANQGSEA. Trimming removed 2 bases at V and 4 bases at J, with 12 bases between. Here the CDR3 DNA reads TGCAGCGTTGAAAGGGACACTGTATACAATGAGCAGTTCTTC. As protein: CSVERDTVYNEQFF.

The CDR3 bases are TGTGCCTGGAGCGTCGCCCTAAATCAGCCCCAGCATTTT. It yields the protein CAWSVALNQPQHF. The J gene is TRBJ1-5, the V gene TRBV30; D is uncertain. Germline V gene sequence: CDR1 GTSNPN, CDR2 SVGIG (reference sequence). With 3 bases removed from V and 4 bases from J, the gap between germline ends came to 10 bases. This CDR3 has 13 residues.

The chain links TRBV19 to TRBJ1-2, with D uncertain. Germline V CDR1 and CDR2: LNHDA, SQIVND (reference sequence). V was clipped by 7 bases and J by 2 bases, with 20 bases between them. The CDR3 extends over 16 amino acids. In nucleotides, the CDR3 is TGTGCCAGTACCCGGAGGCAGGACGGTGGGAACTATGGCTACACCTTC. Amino acids: CASTRRQDGGNYGYTF.

The chain links TRBV18 to TRBJ2-3; 10 nucleotides align to TRBD2. V was pared by 5 bases and J by 4 bases, with 6 bases of the junction left unmatched. From germline, CDR1 is KGHSH and CDR2 LQKENI. This CDR3 spans 15 amino acids. The CDR3 DNA follows: TGTGCCAGCTCAGAAAGCGGGGGGGCCGCAGATACGCAGTATTTT. Amino acids: CASSESGGAADTQYF. Combining the CDR3 with reference TRBV18 and TRBJ2-3 gives the whole variable domain NAGVMQNPRHLVRRRGQEARLRCSPMKGHSHVYWYRQLPEEGLKFMVYLQKENIIDESGMPKERFSAEFPKEGPSILRIQQVVRGDSAAYFCASSESGGAADTQYFGPGTRLTVL.

The chain carries TRBV10-3 and TRBJ2-6; D gene uncertain. Deletions cut 2 bases from V and 0 bases from J, with 5 bases between. Looked up from germline, CDR1 is ENHRY and CDR2 is SYGVKD. CDR3 length: 15 residues. Here the CDR3 reads CAISEVSSGANVLTF. In DNA, the CDR3 is TGTGCCATCAGTGAGGTGAGCTCTGGGGCCAACGTCCTGACTTTC.

The chain links TRBV6-2 or TRBV6-3 to TRBJ1-2, with no clear D. The CDR3 runs 13 residues. CDR1 is MNHEY, CDR2 SVGEGT, per germline. Trimming took off 0 bases at V and 8 bases at J, with 10 bases between the two ends. The CDR3: CASSYSTLRGYTF. DNA for the CDR3: TGTGCCAGCAGTTACTCGACCCTAAGGGGCTACACCTTC.

This chain links TRBV7-2 with TRBJ1-1, with a possible D match to TRBD1 (5 bases). CDR1 SGHTA and CDR2 FQGNSA come from the germline V gene. V lost 1 base to trimming and J lost 0 bases, with 15 bases between them. The CDR3 is 17 residues long. CDR3 protein: CASSLVWGIDMNTEAFF. CDR3 nucleotides: TGTGCCAGCAGCTTAGTTTGGGGGATTGACATGAACACTGAAGCTTTCTTT.

V and J are TRBV15 and TRBJ2-2; TRBD1 matches 10 bases. The CDR3 totals 21 residues. V lost 0 bases to trimming and J lost 0 bases; unmatched junction nucleotides: 13. Germline V gene sequence: CDR1 LNHNV, CDR2 YYDKDF (reference sequence). The CDR3 DNA is TGTGCCACCAGCAGAGACACTTTAAGCCGGGACAGGGGCGCGAACACCGGGGAGCTGTTTTTT. This encodes CATSRDTLSRDRGANTGELFF.

The CDR3 is CASQQGANTEAFF. The CDR3, as DNA: TGTGCCTCACAACAGGGCGCGAACACTGAAGCTTTCTTT. The V and J genes are TRBV24-1 and TRBJ1-1; maybe TRBD1 (6 bases). The germline V gene has CDR1 KGHDR and CDR2 SFDVKD. The V gene lost 12 bases and the J gene lost 1 base, with 14 bases spanning the gap. The CDR3 runs 13 residues.

The gene calls are TRBV19 and TRBJ2-7; D unresolved. The CDR3 spans 11 residues. Germline loops: CDR1 LNHDA, CDR2 SQIVND (reference sequence). Trimming pared 8 bases from V and 9 bases from J, leaving 14 bases between. CDR3 nucleotide sequence: TGTGCCAGTTCTGGACCCTTGGGGCAGTACTTC. Amino acids: CASSGPLGQYF.

The chain carries TRBV7-8 and TRBJ2-3; D is undetermined. Germline V gene data show CDR1 as SGHVS and CDR2 as FQNEAQ. The CDR3 runs to 13 residues. V lost 4 bases, J lost 8 bases, and 13 bases lay in between. The CDR3: CASSSPGGGTQYF. The CDR3 DNA follows: TGTGCCAGCAGCTCCCCGGGCGGCGGTACGCAGTATTTT.

The table lists this clone with a count of one. The genes are TRBV27 and TRBJ1-1, with 8 nucleotides matching TRBD1. There are 14 residues in the CDR3. V lost 6 bases to trimming and J lost 1 base; unmatched junction nucleotides: 4. Germline CDR1 and CDR2: MNHEY and SMNVEV (reference sequence). CDR3 coding DNA: TGTGCCAGCAGCAGTGGACAGGGGAACACTGAAGCTTTCTTT. Protein product: CASSSGQGNTEAFF.

The chain is built from TRBV6-5 and TRBJ1-4; D perhaps matches TRBD1 (6 bases). V was cut by 0 bases and J by 8 bases, with 13 bases left in between. CDR1 is MNHEY and CDR2 is SVGAGI in the germline V gene. The CDR3 is 15 residues long. The CDR3 DNA reads as TGTGCCAGCAGTTACTCGACGGGGGGCGAAGAAAAACTGTTTTTT. Translation gives CASSYSTGGEEKLFF.

The V call is TRBV7-9, the J call TRBJ2-1, with TRBD1 matching over 8 bases. This CDR3 contains 15 residues. Looked up from germline, CDR1 is SEHNR and CDR2 is FQNEAQ (reference sequence). The ends lost 3 bases at V and 7 bases at J; junction bases unmatched: 8. CDR3 protein: CASSLTRQGLNEQFF. CDR3 DNA: TGTGCCAGCAGCTTGACGCGACAGGGGCTTAATGAGCAGTTCTTC.

The chain combines TRBV5-1 with TRBJ1-6; D unclear. Germline lookup yields CDR1 SGHRS and CDR2 YFSETQ. This CDR3 is 15 amino acids long. Trimming cost V 4 bases and J 6 bases, with 14 bases left between them. The CDR3 nucleotides are TGCGCCAGCAGCGAAGATCTACGGTCTAATTCACCCCTCCACTTT. Its translation: CASSEDLRSNSPLHF. Full variable domain (missing parts from reference TRBV5-1 and TRBJ1-6): KAGVTQTPRYLIKTRGQQVTLSCSPISGHRSVSWYQQTPGQGLQFLFEYFSETQRNKGNFPGRFSGRQFSNSRSEMNVSTLELGDSALYLCASSEDLRSNSPLHFGNGTRLTVT.

The chain is built from TRBV7-9 and TRBJ1-4; unclear D gene. Germline-derived CDR1 and CDR2 are SEHNR and FQNEAQ (reference sequence). V was trimmed by 3 bases and J by 3 bases, leaving 14 bases between them. This CDR3 is 16 amino acids long. Here the CDR3 reads CASSFLEGLANEKLFF. The CDR3 DNA reads as TGTGCCAGCAGCTTCCTAGAGGGTCTAGCTAATGAAAAACTGTTTTTT.

This sequence joins TRBV11-2 and TRBJ2-4; 7 bases are a match to TRBD1. V shed 2 bases, J shed 2 bases, and the junction held 6 bases outside the gene matches. The CDR3 extends over 16 amino acids. Germline V CDR1 and CDR2: SGHAT, FQNNGV. CDR3 nucleotide sequence: TGTGCCAGCAGCTTAAGGACAGGCCCCTCCAAAAACATTCAGTACTTC. Protein product: CASSLRTGPSKNIQYF. Complete variable domain (other parts from reference TRBV11-2 and TRBJ2-4): EAGVAQSPRYKIIEKRQSVAFWCNPISGHATLYWYQQILGQGPKLLIQFQNNGVVDDSQLPKDRFSAERLKGVDSTLKIQPAKLEDSAVYLCASSLRTGPSKNIQYFGAGTRLSVL.

CDR3: CASSQTYRQPQHF. The CDR3 DNA is TGTGCCAGCAGTCAGACCTACCGGCAGCCCCAGCATTTT. The V call is TRBV6-5, the J call TRBJ1-5; D remains ambiguous. Germline CDR1 is MNHEY and CDR2 is SVGAGI. The CDR3 runs 13 residues. The germline V and J ends were trimmed by 5 bases and 7 bases, with 12 bases remaining between them.

The chain uses TRBV28 and TRBJ2-3, with 10 bases matching TRBD2. V dropped 2 bases and J dropped 0; count of bases not matched to a gene: 2. Germline-derived CDR1 and CDR2 are MDHEN and SYDVKM. The CDR3 is 16 amino acids. For the CDR3, the DNA is TGTGCCAGCAGTTTAGGACTAGCGGCTAGCACAGATACGCAGTATTTT. Translated, it gives CASSLGLAASTDTQYF. Using reference TRBV28 and TRBJ2-3 for the parts outside the CDR3, the full variable domain is DVKVTQSSRYLVKRTGEKVFLECVQDMDHENMFWYRQDPGLGLRLIYFSYDVKMKEKGDIPEGYSVSREKKERFSLILESASTNQTSMYLCASSLGLAASTDTQYFGPGTRLTVL.

The rearrangement joins TRBV7-9 to TRBJ1-5; 10 bases agree with TRBD1. Looked up from germline, CDR1 is SEHNR and CDR2 is FQNEAQ (reference sequence). This CDR3 has 16 amino acids. V dropped 4 bases and J dropped 7; count of bases not matched to a gene: 10. The CDR3: CASSYSGTGERQPQHF. CDR3 sequence (DNA): TGTGCCAGCAGCTACTCCGGGACAGGGGAAAGACAGCCCCAGCATTTT.

V usage is TRBV4-1 and J usage is TRBJ2-1; 8 bases agree with TRBD2. Germline trimming cut 4 bases from V and 5 bases from J; bases unmatched to any gene: 7. The CDR3 runs to 15 residues. In germline, CDR1 is MGHRA, CDR2 YSYEKL. CDR3 sequence reads: CASSLRGAINNEQFF. The CDR3 nucleotides are TGCGCCAGCAGCCTGCGGGGGGCCATAAACAATGAGCAGTTCTTC.

The rearrangement links TRBV29-1 to TRBJ1-1, with TRBD1 matching over 9 bases. Unmatched junction bases numbered 11, after V lost 7 bases and J lost 11 bases. This CDR3 region has 12 residues. Germline-derived CDR1 and CDR2 are SQVTM and ANQGSEA. The CDR3 here is CSASGTGRTAFF. Here the CDR3 DNA reads TGCAGCGCCTCCGGGACAGGGCGGACGGCTTTCTTT. The full variable domain, its missing parts supplied by reference TRBV29-1 and TRBJ1-1, is SAVISQKPSRDICQRGTSLTIQCQVDSQVTMMFWYRQQPGQSLTLIATANQGSEATYESGFVIDKFPISRPNLTFSTLTVSNMSPEDSSIYLCSASGTGRTAFFGQGTRLTVV.